The 8 T cell receptor beta chains below come from one sample, sequenced in a study of T cell responses to AZD1222 COVID-19 vaccine. Only in-frame clones appear in the TCRdb table, and some are missing; sequencing was by immunoSEQ multiplex PCR. The data contain about 130,000 clones, about 93% of them seen just once; the ten biggest clones take up under 4%. The sequencing here drew on peripheral blood, taken on day 0 of AZD1222 vaccination. These TCRs come from an adult in good health.

This chain links TRBV24-1 with TRBJ1-5, with 11 bases fitting TRBD1. The CDR3 sequence is 14 residues long. Trimming removed 7 bases from V and 4 bases from J; junction bases left unmatched: 2. From germline, CDR1 is KGHDR and CDR2 SFDVKD. CDR3: CATRGTGGNQPQHF. The CDR3 DNA is TGTGCCACCAGGGGGACAGGGGGGAATCAGCCCCAGCATTTT.

The V and J genes are TRBV11-2 and TRBJ2-5; 8 bases line up with TRBD1. The CDR3 runs 15 residues. The germline V gene encodes CDR1 SGHAT and CDR2 FQNNGV. V trimming: 2 bases; J trimming: 4 bases; junction bases outside the gene matches: 6. Here the CDR3 reads CASSLRTGRRETQYF. In DNA, the CDR3 is TGTGCCAGCAGCTTAAGGACAGGGAGGCGAGAGACCCAGTACTTC.

The chain carries TRBV14 and TRBJ1-2; D uncertain. There are 12 residues in the CDR3. The germline CDR1 and CDR2 sequences are SGHDN and FVKESK. V dropped 5 bases and J dropped 9 bases, with 13 bases sitting between them. In DNA, the CDR3 is TGTGCCAGCAGCGCCTCGACTGCCAGCTACACCTTC. This translates into CASSASTASYTF. Together with reference TRBV14 and TRBJ1-2, the CDR3 gives the full variable domain: EAGVTQFPSHSVIEKGQTVTLRCDPISGHDNLYWYRRVMGKEIKFLLHFVKESKQDESGMPNNRFLAERTGGTYSTLKVQPAELEDSGVYFCASSASTASYTFGSGTRLTVV.

This chain uses TRBV11-3 with TRBJ2-5; D gene uncertain. The CDR3 is 12 residues long. Deletions cut 5 bases from V and 4 bases from J, with 8 bases between. Looked up from germline, CDR1 is SGHNT and CDR2 is YENEEA. CDR3 sequence: CASSLTGETQYF. The CDR3, as DNA: TGTGCCAGCAGCCTGACGGGAGAGACCCAGTACTTC.

The chain carries TRBV3-1 (or the pseudogene TRBV3-2) and TRBJ1-3; D uncertain. Germline CDR1 LGHDT, CDR2 YNNKEL (reference sequence). CDR3 length equals 16 residues. V lost 1 base to trimming and J lost 0 bases, with 10 bases between them. The CDR3 protein is CASSQVGPRSGNTIYF. Here the CDR3 DNA reads TGTGCCAGCAGCCAAGTCGGCCCCCGCTCTGGAAACACCATATATTTT.

The CDR3 sequence: CASSPGTGGTGANVLTF. The CDR3 nucleotides read TGTGCCAGCAGCCCCGGGACAGGGGGCACTGGGGCCAACGTCCTGACTTTC. The chain joins TRBV3-1 (or the pseudogene TRBV3-2) to TRBJ2-6; 12 nucleotides match TRBD1. The CDR3 runs to 17 residues. Germline CDR1 and CDR2: LGHDT and YNNKEL (reference sequence). V was pared by 4 bases and J by 2 bases, with 3 bases of the junction left unmatched.

The chain links TRBV27 to TRBJ1-1; 7 nucleotides agree with TRBD1. CDR3 length: 13 residues. Germline trimming cut 6 bases from V and 9 bases from J; bases unmatched to any gene: 10. Per the germline V gene, CDR1 is MNHEY and CDR2 is SMNVEV (reference sequence). CDR3 sequence: CASSLPQGGKAFF. For the CDR3, the DNA is TGTGCCAGCAGCCTGCCCCAGGGGGGTAAAGCTTTCTTT.

The chain has TRBV2 and TRBJ1-5, with D tentatively TRBD1 (6 bases). V gave up 3 bases and J gave up 2 bases, with 8 bases separating them. Germline V gene lookup returns CDR1 SNHLY and CDR2 FYNNEI. The CDR3 loop spans 14 amino acids. This CDR3 is CASSDRTGNQPQHF. In DNA, the CDR3 is TGTGCCAGCAGTGACCGGACAGGCAATCAGCCCCAGCATTTT.